The 9 T cell receptor beta chains listed next were all sequenced from one sample in a study of blood T cell repertoires in COVID-19. The table came from immunoSEQ multiplex PCR; TCRdb's copy has only in-frame clones and leaves some out. Seen here are more than 250,000 clones, roughly 90% observed once, and the top ten hold under 20%. The sample taken for sequencing was PBMCs or T cells enriched from blood (not recorded which). The receptors here all came from a woman younger than 45 who had recovered from COVID-19.

This clone was detected once. This specimen includes other DNA sequences encoding the same CDR3. The chain couples TRBV11-2 to TRBJ2-2; 8 nucleotides align to TRBD2. Trimming took 5 bases from V and 1 from J; bases not matched to a gene: 3. Germline CDR1 SGHAT, CDR2 FQNNGV. The CDR3 spans 15 residues. The DNA for the CDR3 is TGTGCCAGCAGCCGGGGGGGACTGAACACCGGGGAGCTGTTTTTT. It encodes CASSRGGLNTGELFF.

The chain has TRBV7-9 and TRBJ2-7; 10 bases align to TRBD2. In germline, CDR1 is SEHNR, CDR2 FQNEAQ (reference sequence). The trim removed 1 base at V and 5 bases at J, leaving 8 bases unmatched. The CDR3 runs 16 residues. CDR3 residues: CASSLGAAGGPHEQYF. The CDR3 DNA follows: TGTGCCAGCAGCTTAGGGGCAGCGGGAGGGCCCCACGAGCAGTACTTC.

The sample holds a few counts of this clone. This chain connects TRBV4-2 to TRBJ1-3; D unclear. The germline gives CDR1 LGHNA, CDR2 YNFKEQ. CDR3 length: 16 residues. V gave up 1 base and J gave up 0 bases, with 10 bases separating them. The DNA for the CDR3 is TGTGCCAGCAGCCAAGCCCGAGGGAACTCTGGAAACACCATATATTTT. Protein: CASSQARGNSGNTIYF.

This chain uses TRBV7-2 with TRBJ2-5, with a weak D call TRBD2 (6 bases). This CDR3 spans 14 amino acids. From germline, CDR1 is SGHTA and CDR2 FQGNSA. V gave up 1 base and J gave up 4 bases, with 10 bases separating them. The CDR3: CASSLVGGAETQYF. The DNA for the CDR3 is TGTGCCAGCAGCTTAGTGGGGGGAGCAGAGACCCAGTACTTC.

The rearrangement joins TRBV7-9 to TRBJ2-2; D uncertain. Trimming shortened V by 4 bases and J by 8 bases, and 8 bases separated the two germline ends. CDR1 and CDR2 (germline): SEHNR, FQNEAQ (reference sequence). The CDR3 has 12 residues. DNA for the CDR3: TGTGCCAGCAGCTCCGTAGAAGGGGAGCTGTTTTTT. This sequence encodes CASSSVEGELFF.

The rearrangement links TRBV3-1 (or the pseudogene TRBV3-2) to TRBJ1-6, with D unclear. With 1 base removed from V and 10 bases from J, the gap between germline ends came to 17 bases. Germline V CDR1 and CDR2: LGHDT, YNNKEL (reference sequence). The CDR3 totals 16 residues. CDR3 in amino acids: CASSQGRILRESPLHF. The CDR3 DNA is TGTGCCAGCAGCCAAGGAAGAATCTTAAGAGAGTCACCCCTCCACTTT.

V usage is TRBV11-2 and J usage is TRBJ1-1; the match to TRBD1 covers 9 bases. Germline lookup yields CDR1 SGHAT and CDR2 FQNNGV. This CDR3 region has 13 residues. V shed 3 bases and J 11 bases; nucleotides not matched to a gene: 7. The CDR3 region is CASSFTGGPEAFF. The DNA for the CDR3 is TGTGCCAGCAGCTTCACAGGGGGCCCCGAGGCTTTCTTT.

J is TRBJ1-1 and V is TRBV11-2; D unclear. Germline-derived CDR1 and CDR2 are SGHAT and FQNNGV. V was cut by 0 bases and J by 7 bases, with 9 bases left in between. The CDR3 is 13 residues long. The CDR3 nucleotides are TGTGCCAGCAGCTTAGAGGTCTACAGTGAAGCTTTCTTT. It specifies CASSLEVYSEAFF. Drawing the rest from reference TRBV11-2 and TRBJ1-1, the complete variable domain is EAGVAQSPRYKIIEKRQSVAFWCNPISGHATLYWYQQILGQGPKLLIQFQNNGVVDDSQLPKDRFSAERLKGVDSTLKIQPAKLEDSAVYLCASSLEVYSEAFFGQGTRLTVV.

The chain has TRBV27 and TRBJ2-4; maybe TRBD1 (5 bases). The ends were cut back, 5 bases at V and 3 bases at J, with 11 bases in the middle. This CDR3 has 14 residues. CDR1 and CDR2 from the germline V gene are MNHEY and SMNVEV (reference sequence). CDR3 in amino acids: CASSPRGVKNIQYF. The CDR3 coding sequence is TGTGCCAGCAGTCCAAGGGGTGTCAAAAACATTCAGTACTTC.